The 11 T cell receptor beta chains given below trace back to one sample, sequenced in a study of type 1 regulatory T cells. These TCRs' antigens remain unknown. TCRdb ran MiXCR on the reads and lists one entry per CDR3 protein. The profile covers tens of thousands of distinct CDR3 sequences, with roughly two thirds appearing a single time and less than 2% taken by the ten largest. The sequencing sample was made of cultured non-Tr1 T cells, either the whole culture or a sorted T cell fraction (not recorded which). These receptors all come from a human donor in good health.

Concerning this clonotype: The junction and the germline gene differ at one end; a read error may be behind it. The V and J genes are TRBV19 and TRBJ2-5; 9 nucleotides agree with TRBD1. This CDR3 spans 12 amino acids. The V gene's germline CDR1 is LNHDA and CDR2 SQIVND (reference sequence). The CDR3 DNA is TGTGCCAGTAGTATGGACAGGGGACCCAGGAACTTC. As protein: CASSMDRGPRNF.

A remark on this clonotype: As the CDR3 is not closed by the conserved phenylalanine or tryptophan, this likely results from a read error. The rearrangement joins TRBV18 to TRBJ1-1; D not resolved. The CDR3 spans 15 residues. Germline V gives CDR1 KGHSH, CDR2 LQKENI. V gave up 3 bases and J gave up 0 bases, with 11 bases separating them. The CDR3 is CASSPRQMMNTEAFL. The CDR3 region has the DNA TGTGCCAGCTCACCCAGGCAGATGATGAACACTGAAGCTTTCCTT.

The rearrangement joins TRBV7-3 to TRBJ2-5; no definite D call. Looked up from germline, CDR1 is SGHTA and CDR2 is FQGTGA. V lost 2 bases and J 2 bases, leaving 12 bases between the germline ends. The CDR3 length is 15 residues. The CDR3 loop is CASSLAPAVQETQYF. In DNA form, the CDR3 reads TGTGCCAGCAGCTTAGCCCCTGCGGTACAAGAGACCCAGTACTTC.

This clonotype was counted a few times. V and J are TRBV6-1 and TRBJ2-7; no clear D. V was clipped by 2 bases and J by 2 bases, with 10 bases between them. The V gene's germline CDR1 is MNHNS and CDR2 SASEGT. The CDR3 loop spans 14 amino acids. This CDR3 is CASSEMVRTYEQYF. CDR3 in DNA: TGTGCCAGCAGTGAAATGGTGAGAACCTACGAGCAGTACTTC.

The gene calls are TRBV20-1 and TRBJ1-4, with TRBD1 as a possible D gene (6 bases). CDR3 length: 16 amino acids. Germline assignment: CDR1 DFQATT and CDR2 SNEGSKA (reference sequence). Trimming left V 0 bases short and J 1 base short, with 12 bases between. As DNA, the CDR3 is TGCAGTGCTAGAGATTGGGGGGGCGGAACTAATGAAAAACTGTTTTTT. Translating gives CSARDWGGGTNEKLFF.

The V and J genes are TRBV4-1 and TRBJ2-7; no firm D call. Between the trimmed V and J ends, which lost 4 bases and 6 bases, there was a span of 19 bases. The CDR3 has 15 amino acids. CDR1 and CDR2 (germline): MGHRA, YSYEKL. The CDR3 nucleotides are TGCGCCAGCAGCCCCGACTTGACACGACCCGGCGAGCAGTACTTC. This gives the protein CASSPDLTRPGEQYF.

The chain uses TRBV12-3 or TRBV12-4 and TRBJ2-1, with a tentative D call TRBD2 (6 bases). Deletions cut 6 bases from V and 5 bases from J, with 14 bases between. This CDR3 is built from 14 residues. CDR3 loop: CASSYGSQDNEQFF. The CDR3 DNA reads as TGTGCCAGCAGCTACGGGAGTCAAGACAATGAGCAGTTCTTC.

The chain joins TRBV5-1 to TRBJ1-2; the D gene is possibly TRBD1 (5 bases). There are 14 residues in the CDR3. V lost 6 bases and J 4 bases, leaving 16 bases between the germline ends. Germline V lookup: CDR1 SGHRS, CDR2 YFSETQ. The DNA for the CDR3 is TGCGCCAGCACCCCCGCGGGGCCGGGCTATGGCTACACCTTC. Its protein product is CASTPAGPGYGYTF. Full variable domain (outside the CDR3, taken from reference TRBV5-1 and TRBJ1-2): KAGVTQTPRYLIKTRGQQVTLSCSPISGHRSVSWYQQTPGQGLQFLFEYFSETQRNKGNFPGRFSGRQFSNSRSEMNVSTLELGDSALYLCASTPAGPGYGYTFGSGTRLTVV.

This clonotype was seen only a few times. An end of the junction differs from the germline gene, which may be a read error. The chain links TRBV5-1 to TRBJ1-1; D gene uncertain. CDR3 length: 11 residues. Per germline, CDR1 SGHRS and CDR2 YFSETQ. CDR3 loop: CASSLNSEAFF. The CDR3 DNA is TGCGCCAGCAGCTTGAACTCTGAAGCTTTCTTT. The full variable domain, rest sourced from reference TRBV5-1 and TRBJ1-1, is KAGVTQTPRYLIKTRGQQVTLSCSPISGHRSVSWYQQTPGQGLQFLFEYFSETQRNKGNFPGRFSGRQFSNSRSEMNVSTLELGDSALYLCASSLNSEAFFGQGTRLTVV.

The V gene is TRBV3-1, the J gene TRBJ2-7; maybe TRBD2 (6 bases). This CDR3 region has 13 residues. The V end was cut by 1 base, the J end by 6 bases, with 10 bases between. Germline lookup yields CDR1 LGHDT and CDR2 YNNKEL (reference sequence). CDR3 coding DNA: TGTGCCAGCAGCCAAGCGGGAGCCACCGAGCAGTACTTC. This codes for CASSQAGATEQYF.

This chain joins TRBV20-1 and TRBJ2-6; TRBD1 agrees at 9 bases. CDR1 DFQATT and CDR2 SNEGSKA come from the germline V gene (reference sequence). This CDR3 is 18 amino acids long. The V and J ends lost 1 base and 1 base, in that order; junction bases with no gene match: 8. The CDR3: CSARGQTGGVSGANVLTF. CDR3 DNA sequence: TGCAGTGCTAGAGGCCAGACAGGGGGTGTTTCTGGGGCCAACGTCCTGACTTTC.